This T cell receptor (beta chain) was captured by sequencing in a study of PD-1 blockade in classical Hodgkin lymphoma. Findings and caveats of the study: Lower baseline TCR diversity was reported for newly diagnosed patients than for healthy donors. Those starting nivolumab under 1 year post-ASCT were excluded.

Clones were read by immunoSEQ multiplex PCR, and TCRdb kept only the in-frame ones, dropping some. The sample contains 31,000 or so clones, over 70% of which appear only once. Remarks on this clone: Its target is not known.

Germline V lookup: CDR1 SGHNT, CDR2 YENEEA. Trimming pared 1 base from V and 5 bases from J, leaving 12 bases between. This CDR3 is built from 15 residues. Every patient experienced relapse after autologous stem cell transplantation, and brentuximab vedotin exposure varied. This rearrangement joins TRBV11-3 to TRBJ2-1, with D hard to call. Sample: peripheral blood mononuclear cells (PBMCs), taken before the second cycle of nivolumab. This receptor was taken from a human donor with classical Hodgkin lymphoma. This CDR3 is CASSLGAGLNNEQFF. For the CDR3, the DNA is TGTGCCAGCAGCTTAGGAGCCGGTCTTAACAATGAGCAGTTCTTC.